These 10 T cell receptor beta chains originate from one sample sequenced in a study of T-cell memory formation after mild COVID-19 (dated by TCRdb to the early 2020s). The method behind the library was 5' RACE. The sequencer was an Illumina NovaSeq 6000. Using fastp trimming at Q25 and MiXCR clonotype assembly, TCRdb reanalyzed the public sequencing data and kept in-frame beta chains. Under each unique CDR3 protein, matching rows form one entry showing the most common genes and DNA. This sample comprises some 330,000 distinct CDR3 sequences, around a fifth of them detected only once. The top ten hold around 13% of the sample. The sequenced sample consisted of PBMCs or a T cell subset sorted from them (not recorded which). Receptors originate from an adult woman who had mild COVID-19 (a few samples of this study predate the infection). The sample titles of this study are shuffled in the database, so cell type and time point are left out; the donor was told from shared clones.

This clonotype was seen a few times. V and J are TRBV25-1 and TRBJ2-7, with TRBD2 as a possible D gene (5 bases). CDR1 and CDR2 from the germline V gene are MGHDK and SYGVNS. This CDR3 is 13 amino acids long. V was shortened by 2 bases and J by 8 bases, with 13 bases between the two germline ends. The CDR3 DNA sequence: TGTGCCAGCAGTGAAACATCGGGATCCCAGCAGTACTTC. Its protein product is CASSETSGSQQYF.

V and J are TRBV7-2 and TRBJ1-2; the D gene is possibly TRBD1 (5 bases). CDR1 and CDR2 from the germline V gene are SGHTA and FQGNSA. The V end was cut by 7 bases, the J end by 4 bases, with 10 bases between. This CDR3 contains 12 residues. The CDR3 DNA sequence: TGTGCCAGCATGGCAGGGCCCTATGGCTACACCTTC. Protein product: CASMAGPYGYTF.

The table lists this clonotype with a few counts. Its ends do not fully match the called genes, so a read error is possible. V is TRBV4-1 and J is TRBJ1-5; 12 bases are shared with TRBD1. The germline V gene encodes CDR1 MGHRA and CDR2 YSYEKL. The CDR3 has 16 amino acids. CDR3 protein: CASSQGGTGGNQPQHF. CDR3 DNA: TGCGCCAGCAGCCAAGGGGGGACAGGGGGCAACCAGCCCCAGCATTTT.

V is TRBV12-3 or TRBV12-4 and J is TRBJ2-1; 8 bases line up with TRBD1. CDR3 length: 18 amino acids. Trimming removed 3 bases from V and 5 bases from J; junction bases left unmatched: 15. Here the CDR3 DNA reads TGTGCCAGCAGTTTGATTATTCGGACAGGGCCCCCGGACAATGAGCAGTTCTTC. Residues: CASSLIIRTGPPDNEQFF.

This clonotype has just a few counts. V usage is TRBV3-1 and J usage is TRBJ2-1, with 7 bases lining up with TRBD1. V was clipped by 0 bases and J by 6 bases; unmatched bases: 5. The germline V gene has CDR1 LGHDT and CDR2 YNNKEL (reference sequence). CDR3 length: 15 amino acids. DNA of the CDR3: TGTGCCAGCAGCCAAGAGGGACAGACTTTCAATGAGCAGTTCTTC. It specifies CASSQEGQTFNEQFF.

This clonotype appeared a few times. The rearrangement links TRBV12-3 or TRBV12-4 to TRBJ1-4; TRBD1 agrees at 7 bases. This CDR3 has 15 amino acids. With V trimmed by 5 bases and J by 5 bases, 8 bases remained unmatched. CDR3 sequence (DNA): TGTGCCAGCAGTCTCACAGGGGTCGGAAATGAAAAACTGTTTTTT. Translated: CASSLTGVGNEKLFF.

This clonotype has only a few counts. In DNA form, the CDR3 reads TGTGCCAGCAGCGCTTCCGGCAGGGGGTATCAGCCCCAGCATTTT. This translates into CASSASGRGYQPQHF. This sequence joins TRBV2 and TRBJ1-5; 7 bases match TRBD1. Trimming cost V 6 bases and J 5 bases; bases outside gene matches: 10. The germline gives CDR1 SNHLY, CDR2 FYNNEI. The CDR3 consists of 15 residues.

A few counts support this clonotype. This rearrangement joins TRBV10-3 to TRBJ2-7; TRBD1 might be the D (5 bases). The V gene's germline CDR1 is ENHRY and CDR2 SYGVKD. Trimming took off 10 bases at V and 6 bases at J, with 16 bases between the two ends. This CDR3 has 12 residues. CDR3 amino acids: CASRVPYGEQYF. CDR3 in DNA: TGTGCCAGCAGGGTCCCCTACGGCGAGCAGTACTTC.

This clonotype was observed a handful of times. This rearrangement joins TRBV5-1 to TRBJ2-2, with 13 bases aligning to TRBD2. The V gene end was trimmed by 4 bases and the J gene end by 6 bases; junction bases not matched to a gene: 3. CDR3 length equals 15 residues. CDR1 SGHRS and CDR2 YFSETQ come from the germline V gene. The CDR3, as DNA: TGCGCCAGCAGCGCCGGACTAGCGGGAGCCGGGGAGCTGTTTTTT. Its protein is CASSAGLAGAGELFF.

The chain couples TRBV7-9 to TRBJ2-7; 7 bases match TRBD1. V trimming: 3 bases; J trimming: 4 bases; junction bases outside the gene matches: 6. CDR1 is SEHNR, CDR2 FQNEAQ, per germline (reference sequence). The CDR3 sequence is 14 residues long. The CDR3 coding sequence is TGTGCCAGCAGCTTGACAGGGTCCGGGTACGAGCAGTACTTC. Translated, it gives CASSLTGSGYEQYF. The full variable domain, its missing parts supplied by reference TRBV7-9 and TRBJ2-7, is DTGVSQNPRHKITKRGQNVTFRCDPISEHNRLYWYRQTLGQGPEFLTYFQNEAQLEKSRLLSDRFSAERPKGSFSTLEIQRTEQGDSAMYLCASSLTGSGYEQYFGPGTRLTVT.